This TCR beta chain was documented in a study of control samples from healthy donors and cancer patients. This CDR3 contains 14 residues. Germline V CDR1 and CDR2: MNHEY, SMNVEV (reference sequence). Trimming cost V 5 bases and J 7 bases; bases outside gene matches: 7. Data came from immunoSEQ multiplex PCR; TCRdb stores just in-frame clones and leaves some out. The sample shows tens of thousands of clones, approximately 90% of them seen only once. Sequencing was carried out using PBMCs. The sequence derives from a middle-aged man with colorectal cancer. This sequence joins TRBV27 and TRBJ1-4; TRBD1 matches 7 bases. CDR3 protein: CASSRGQAGEKLFF. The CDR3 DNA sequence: TGTGCCAGCAGTAGAGGACAGGCGGGTGAAAAACTGTTTTTT.